This section outlines one T cell receptor (beta chain) sequence together with its context. Every subset had its genomic DNA shared out evenly among several immunoSEQ plates. Assay: immunoSEQ multiplex PCR; the TCRdb copy retains only in-frame clones and omits some. The sample includes about 770,000 clones, around 70% of them seen just once. The data stem from a study of shared clonotypes between healthy human individuals. This CDR3 region has 14 residues. V was pared by 6 bases and J by 6 bases, with 4 bases of the junction left unmatched. Germline CDR1 MGHDK, CDR2 SYGVNS. This TCR was sampled from a woman in her thirties in good health. The V call is TRBV25-1, the J call TRBJ1-4, with TRBD1 matching over 10 bases. The sample comprised memory CD4+ T cells sorted from blood. Stated subset: CD45RA-negative fraction. In DNA form, the CDR3 reads TGTGCCAGCAGCGCCGGGACAGGGGATGAAAAACTGTTTTTT. It specifies CASSAGTGDEKLFF.